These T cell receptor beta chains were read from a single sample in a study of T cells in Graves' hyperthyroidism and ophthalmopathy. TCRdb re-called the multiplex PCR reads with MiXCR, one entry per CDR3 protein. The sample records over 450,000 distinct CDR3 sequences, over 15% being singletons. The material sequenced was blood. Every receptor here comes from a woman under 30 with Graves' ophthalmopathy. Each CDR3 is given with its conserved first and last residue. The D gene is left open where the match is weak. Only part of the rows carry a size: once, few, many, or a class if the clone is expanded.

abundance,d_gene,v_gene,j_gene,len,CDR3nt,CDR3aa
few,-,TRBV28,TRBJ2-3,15,TGTGCCAGCAGTACTTTTACCCGCCCCACAGATACGCAGTATTTT,CASSTFTRPTDTQYF
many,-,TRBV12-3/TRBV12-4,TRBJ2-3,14,TGTGCCAGCAGTTTACTGGTTAGAAGAGATACGCAGTATTTT,CASSLLVRRDTQYF
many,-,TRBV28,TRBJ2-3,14,TGTGCCAGCGGGGCTAGCGGAGGGGGGGATACGCAGTATTTT,CASGASGGGDTQYF
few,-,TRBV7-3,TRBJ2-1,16,TGTGCCAGCAGCTTAGGGGGGCGGAACTCCATTGGTGAGCAGTTCTTC,CASSLGGRNSIGEQFF
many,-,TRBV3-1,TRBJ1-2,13,TGTGCCAGCAGCCTTACGGACAGCCATGGCTACACCTTC,CASSLTDSHGYTF
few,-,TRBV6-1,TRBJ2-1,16,TGTGCCAGCAGCCTTCCGGGACTGGGGGCCTACAATGAGCAGTTCTTC,CASSLPGLGAYNEQFF
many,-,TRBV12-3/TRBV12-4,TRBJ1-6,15,TGTGCCAGCAGTTTAAAAGGAGGCGAGAATTCACCCCTCCACTTT,CASSLKGGENSPLHF
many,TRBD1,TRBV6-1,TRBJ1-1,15,TGTGCCAGCAGTGAATCAATTACAGGGGGCACTGAAGCTTTCTTT,CASSESITGGTEAFF
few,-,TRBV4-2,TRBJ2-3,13,TGTGCCAGCAGCCAATCGGAGCTGGATACGCAGTATTTT,CASSQSELDTQYF
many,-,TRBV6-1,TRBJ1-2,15,TGTGCCAGCAGTTCTCCCCGGGGGGAGGGCTATGGCTACACCTTC,CASSSPRGEGYGYTF
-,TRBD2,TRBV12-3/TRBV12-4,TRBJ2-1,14,TGTGCCAGCAGCTCGGGACTAGCGGGAGGTGAGCAGTTCTTC,CASSSGLAGGEQFF
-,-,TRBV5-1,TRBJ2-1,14,TGCGCCAGCAGCTTGCTACAGGAGAACAATGAGCAGTTCTTC,CASSLLQENNEQFF
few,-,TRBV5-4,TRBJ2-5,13,TGTGCCAGCAGCTCCGAGGGGCAGGAGACCCAGTACTTC,CASSSEGQETQYF
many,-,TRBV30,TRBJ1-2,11,TGTGCCTGGAGTGATGGAACCGGCTACACCTTC,CAWSDGTGYTF
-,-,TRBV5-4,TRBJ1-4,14,TGTGCCAGCAGGGGGGGGCCCAATGAAGAAAAACTGTTTTTT,CASRGGPNEEKLFF
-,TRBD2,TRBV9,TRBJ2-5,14,TGTGCCAGCAGCTCTAGCGGGAGTGTGGAGACCCAGTACTTC,CASSSSGSVETQYF
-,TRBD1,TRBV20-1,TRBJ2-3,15,TGCAGTGCTACCCGGGACAGGGGGAATATTCAGACGCAGTATTTT,CSATRDRGNIQTQYF
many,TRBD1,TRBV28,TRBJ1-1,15,TGTGCCAGCAGCCAACAGGGGATGTTGAACACTGAAGCTTTCTTT,CASSQQGMLNTEAFF
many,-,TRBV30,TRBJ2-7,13,TGTGCCCTTGGAGAGGGGGGGTTTGGCGAGCAGTACTTC,CALGEGGFGEQYF
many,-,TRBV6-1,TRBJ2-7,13,TGTGCCAGCAACCCCCAGGGTTCCTACGAGCAGTACTTC,CASNPQGSYEQYF
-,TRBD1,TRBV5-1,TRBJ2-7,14,TGCGCCAGCAGCATTAGGACAGGGTCCGGGGAGCAGTACTTC,CASSIRTGSGEQYF
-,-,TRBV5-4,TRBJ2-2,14,TGTGCCAGCAGCTTGGGACCTCCTCCGGGGGAGCTGTTTTTT,CASSLGPPPGELFF
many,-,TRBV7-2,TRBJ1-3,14,TGTGCCAGCAGTTGGGGGGGTACTGGAAACACCATATATTTT,CASSWGGTGNTIYF
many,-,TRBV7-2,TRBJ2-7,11,TGTGCCAGCAGCTCTTATAACGAGCAGTACTTC,CASSSYNEQYF
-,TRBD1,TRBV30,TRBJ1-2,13,TGTGCCTGGAATCCGACAGGGAACTATGGCTACACCTTC,CAWNPTGNYGYTF
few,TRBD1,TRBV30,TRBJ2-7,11,TGTGCCTGGGGACAGGGTTCCGAGCAGTACTTC,CAWGQGSEQYF
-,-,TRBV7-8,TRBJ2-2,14,TGTGCCAGCAGGGCAGGAGGGACCACCGGGGAGCTGTTTTTT,CASRAGGTTGELFF
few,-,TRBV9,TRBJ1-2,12,TGTGCCAGCGCCGCCGACGGAGCGGGCTACACCTTC,CASAADGAGYTF
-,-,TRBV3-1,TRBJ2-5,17,TGTGCCAGCAGCAGTTTCTCCAGGAGTGCCCGGGGGGAGACCCAGTACTTC,CASSSFSRSARGETQYF
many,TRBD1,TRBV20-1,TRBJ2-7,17,TGCAGTGCTAGAGACGCAGGGGGCTTCTTACTAGCCTACGAGCAGTACTTC,CSARDAGGFLLAYEQYF
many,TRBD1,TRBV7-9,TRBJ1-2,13,TGTGCCAGCAGCCAGGGGGCTCGGTATGGCTACACCTTC,CASSQGARYGYTF
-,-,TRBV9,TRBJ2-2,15,TGTGTCAGCAGCGTAGGCACAGTTGGGCCCGGGGAGCTGTTTTTT,CVSSVGTVGPGELFF
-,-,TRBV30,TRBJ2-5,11,TGTGCCTTACAAGGCCAAGAGACCCAGTACTTC,CALQGQETQYF
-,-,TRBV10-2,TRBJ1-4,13,TGCGCCAGCAGTGGGCAGGAGAATGAAAAACTGTTTTTT,CASSGQENEKLFF
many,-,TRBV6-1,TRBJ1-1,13,TGTGCCAGCAGCGACGGGACGGATAGCTGGGCTTTCTTT,CASSDGTDSWAFF
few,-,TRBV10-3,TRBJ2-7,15,TGTGCCATCAGTGAGTCGGGGGGTCCTACCTACGAGCAGTACTTC,CAISESGGPTYEQYF
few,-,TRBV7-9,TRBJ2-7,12,TGTGCCAGCAGCGGTGTTGGGACAGAGCAGTACTTC,CASSGVGTEQYF
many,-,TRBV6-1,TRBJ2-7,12,TGTGCCAGCAGTGAATCACCCTACGAGCAGTACTTC,CASSESPYEQYF
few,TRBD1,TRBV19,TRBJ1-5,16,TGTGCCAGTAGTATAGGGAACAGGGGTTCGGGTCAGCCCCAGCATTTT,CASSIGNRGSGQPQHF
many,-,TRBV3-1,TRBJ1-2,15,TGTGCCAGCAGCCAAGATCAGGGGTGGAACTATGGCTACACCTTC,CASSQDQGWNYGYTF
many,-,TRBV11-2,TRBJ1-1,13,TGTGCCAGCAGCTTGTCCGAGGGGAACGCAGCTTTCTTT,CASSLSEGNAAFF
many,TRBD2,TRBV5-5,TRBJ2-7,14,TGTGCCAGCAGCTTGGTCCTAGCGGGATACGAGCAGTACTTC,CASSLVLAGYEQYF
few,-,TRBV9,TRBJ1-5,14,TGTGCCAGCAAAGGTACTTATAGCAATCAGCCCCAGCATTTT,CASKGTYSNQPQHF
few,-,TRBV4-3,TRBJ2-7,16,TGCGCCAGCAGCCAAGATTCGGTAGCGGCCTCCTACGAGCAGTACTTC,CASSQDSVAASYEQYF
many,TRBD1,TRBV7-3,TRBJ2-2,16,TGTGCCAGCAGCTTAACGGGGACAGGCTACACCGGGGAGCTGTTTTTT,CASSLTGTGYTGELFF
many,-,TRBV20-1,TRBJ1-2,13,TGCAGTGCCAGCGAGAGTGGACCATATGGCTACACCTTC,CSASESGPYGYTF
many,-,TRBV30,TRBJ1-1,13,TGTGCCTGGAAACCAGGCAGAGCCACTGAAGCTTTCTTT,CAWKPGRATEAFF
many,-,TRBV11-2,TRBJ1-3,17,TGTGCCAGCAGACGACCGTTCCGGGACTCGGAGGGAAACACCATATATTTT,CASRRPFRDSEGNTIYF
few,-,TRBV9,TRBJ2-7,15,TGTGCCAGCAGCGTAACCCCGGACATAGTCTACGAGCAGTACTTC,CASSVTPDIVYEQYF
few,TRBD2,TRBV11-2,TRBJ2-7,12,TGTGCCAGCAGCTCTAGCGGGCCCGAGCAGTACTTC,CASSSSGPEQYF
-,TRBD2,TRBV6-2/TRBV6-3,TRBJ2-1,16,TGTGCCAGCAGTTACGGGCCTAGCGGGGGGGCCGATGAGCAGTTCTTC,CASSYGPSGGADEQFF